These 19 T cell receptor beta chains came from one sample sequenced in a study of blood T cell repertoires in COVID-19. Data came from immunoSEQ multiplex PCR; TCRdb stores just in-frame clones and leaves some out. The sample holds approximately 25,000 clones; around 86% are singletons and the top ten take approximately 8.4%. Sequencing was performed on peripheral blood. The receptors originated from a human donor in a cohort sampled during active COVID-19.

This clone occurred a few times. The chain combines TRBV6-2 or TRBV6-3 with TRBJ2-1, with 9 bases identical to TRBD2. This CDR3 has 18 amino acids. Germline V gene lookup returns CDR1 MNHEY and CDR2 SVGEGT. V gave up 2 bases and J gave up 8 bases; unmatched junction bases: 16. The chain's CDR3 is CASSYRPGGREGLHEQFF. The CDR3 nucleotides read TGTGCCAGCAGTTACAGGCCAGGAGGGCGGGAGGGCCTGCATGAGCAGTTCTTC.

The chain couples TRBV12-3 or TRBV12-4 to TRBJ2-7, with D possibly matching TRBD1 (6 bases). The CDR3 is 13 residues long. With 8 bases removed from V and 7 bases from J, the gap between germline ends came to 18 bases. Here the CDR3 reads CASPADRLREQYF. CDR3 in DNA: TGTGCCAGCCCTGCGGACAGACTACGTGAGCAGTACTTC.

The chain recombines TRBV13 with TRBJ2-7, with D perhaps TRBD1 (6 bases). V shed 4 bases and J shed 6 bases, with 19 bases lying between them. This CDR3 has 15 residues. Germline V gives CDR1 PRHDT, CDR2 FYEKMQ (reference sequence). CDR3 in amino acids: CASSSYTGIVGEQYF. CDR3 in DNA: TGTGCCAGCAGCTCATATACAGGGATTGTGGGCGAGCAGTACTTC.

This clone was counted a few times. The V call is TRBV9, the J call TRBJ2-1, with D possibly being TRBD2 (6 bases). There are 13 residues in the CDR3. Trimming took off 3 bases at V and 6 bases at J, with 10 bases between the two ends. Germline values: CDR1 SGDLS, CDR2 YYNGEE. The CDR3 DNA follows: TGTGCCAGCAGCGGGACGGGACTCAATGAGCAGTTCTTC. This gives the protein CASSGTGLNEQFF. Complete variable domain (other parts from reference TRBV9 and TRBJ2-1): DSGVTQTPKHLITATGQRVTLRCSPRSGDLSVYWYQQSLDQGLQFLIQYYNGEERAKGNILERFSAQQFPDLHSELNLSSLELGDSALYFCASSGTGLNEQFFGPGTRLTVL.

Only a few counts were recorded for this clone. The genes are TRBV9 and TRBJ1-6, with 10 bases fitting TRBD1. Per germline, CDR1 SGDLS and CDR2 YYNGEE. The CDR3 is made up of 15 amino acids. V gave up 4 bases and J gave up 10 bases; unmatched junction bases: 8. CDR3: CASSRSGTGESPLHF. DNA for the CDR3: TGTGCCAGCAGCCGTTCCGGGACAGGGGAATCACCCCTCCACTTT.

CDR3 in amino acids: CASSKAGGPQEQYF. CDR3 bases: TGTGCCAGCAGCAAAGCGGGAGGGCCACAAGAGCAGTACTTC. The chain uses TRBV7-9 and TRBJ2-7; 10 positions match TRBD2. Germline V gene sequence: CDR1 SEHNR, CDR2 FQNEAQ (reference sequence). The CDR3 totals 14 residues. V dropped 5 bases and J dropped 7; count of bases not matched to a gene: 8.

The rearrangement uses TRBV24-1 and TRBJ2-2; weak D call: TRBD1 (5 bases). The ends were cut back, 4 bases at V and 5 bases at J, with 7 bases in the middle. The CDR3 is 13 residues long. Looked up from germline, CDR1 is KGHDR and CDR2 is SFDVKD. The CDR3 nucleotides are TGTGCCACCAGTGAAAGGGGTACCGGGGAGCTGTTTTTT. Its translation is CATSERGTGELFF.

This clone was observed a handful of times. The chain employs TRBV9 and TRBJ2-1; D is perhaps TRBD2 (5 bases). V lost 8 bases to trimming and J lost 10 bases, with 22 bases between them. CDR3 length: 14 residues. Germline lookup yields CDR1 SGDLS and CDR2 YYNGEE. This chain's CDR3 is CASSVSGGRGEQFF. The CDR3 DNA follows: TGTGCCAGTAGTGTTTCGGGTGGTCGAGGGGAGCAGTTCTTC. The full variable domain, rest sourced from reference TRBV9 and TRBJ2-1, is DSGVTQTPKHLITATGQRVTLRCSPRSGDLSVYWYQQSLDQGLQFLIQYYNGEERAKGNILERFSAQQFPDLHSELNLSSLELGDSALYFCASSVSGGRGEQFFGPGTRLTVL.

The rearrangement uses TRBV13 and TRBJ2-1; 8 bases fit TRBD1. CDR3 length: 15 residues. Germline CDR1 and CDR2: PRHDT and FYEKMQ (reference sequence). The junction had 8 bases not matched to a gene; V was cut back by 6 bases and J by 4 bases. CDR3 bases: TGTGCCAGCAGACTCACAGGGGGATTATACAATGAGCAGTTCTTC. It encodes CASRLTGGLYNEQFF.

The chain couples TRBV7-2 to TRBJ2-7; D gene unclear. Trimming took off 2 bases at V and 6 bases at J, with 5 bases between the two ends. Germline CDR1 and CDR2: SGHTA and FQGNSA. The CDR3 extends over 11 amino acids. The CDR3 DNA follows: TGTGCCAGCAGCTTACGGTTCGAGCAGTACTTC. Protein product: CASSLRFEQYF.

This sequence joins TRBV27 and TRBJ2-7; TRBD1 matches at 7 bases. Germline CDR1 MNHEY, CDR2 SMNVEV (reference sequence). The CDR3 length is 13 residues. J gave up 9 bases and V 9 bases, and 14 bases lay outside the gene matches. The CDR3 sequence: CASRTEGDSLQYF. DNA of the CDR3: TGTGCCAGTAGAACCGAAGGGGACAGCTTGCAGTACTTC.

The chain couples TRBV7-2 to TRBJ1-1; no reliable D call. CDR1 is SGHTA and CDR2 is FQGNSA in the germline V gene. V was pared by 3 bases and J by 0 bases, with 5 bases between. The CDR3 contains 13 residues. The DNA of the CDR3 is TGTGCCAGCAGCTTGCAGGTGAACACTGAAGCTTTCTTT. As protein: CASSLQVNTEAFF. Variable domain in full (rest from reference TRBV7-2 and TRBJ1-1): GAGVSQSPSNKVTEKGKDVELRCDPISGHTALYWYRQSLGQGLEFLIYFQGNSAPDKSGLPSDRFSAERTGGSVSTLTIQRTQQEDSAVYLCASSLQVNTEAFFGQGTRLTVV.

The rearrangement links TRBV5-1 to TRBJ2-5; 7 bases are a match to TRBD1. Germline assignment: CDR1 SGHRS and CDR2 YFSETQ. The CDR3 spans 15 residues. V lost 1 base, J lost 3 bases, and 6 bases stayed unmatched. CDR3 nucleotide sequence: TGCGCCAGCAGCTTGAGAGGGGGCTTGGAAGAGACCCAGTACTTC. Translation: CASSLRGGLEETQYF.

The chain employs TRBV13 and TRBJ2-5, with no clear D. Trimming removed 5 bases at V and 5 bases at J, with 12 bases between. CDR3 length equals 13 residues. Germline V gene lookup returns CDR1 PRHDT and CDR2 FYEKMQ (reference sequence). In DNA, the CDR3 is TGTGCCAGCAGCCAGCACGGAGAGGAGACCCAGTACTTC. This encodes CASSQHGEETQYF.

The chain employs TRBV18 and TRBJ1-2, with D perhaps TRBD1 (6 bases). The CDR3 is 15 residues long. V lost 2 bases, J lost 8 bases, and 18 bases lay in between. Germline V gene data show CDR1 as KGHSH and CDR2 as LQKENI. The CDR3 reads CASSPNPGHKLGYTF. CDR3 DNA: TGTGCCAGCTCACCAAATCCGGGACACAAATTGGGCTACACCTTC.

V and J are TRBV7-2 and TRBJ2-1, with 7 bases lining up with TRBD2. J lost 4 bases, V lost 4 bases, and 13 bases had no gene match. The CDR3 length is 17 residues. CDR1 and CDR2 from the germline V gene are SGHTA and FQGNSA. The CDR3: CASSYLGGSVLYNEQFF. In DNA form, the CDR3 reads TGTGCCAGCAGCTACTTGGGCGGGAGCGTCCTTTACAATGAGCAGTTCTTC.

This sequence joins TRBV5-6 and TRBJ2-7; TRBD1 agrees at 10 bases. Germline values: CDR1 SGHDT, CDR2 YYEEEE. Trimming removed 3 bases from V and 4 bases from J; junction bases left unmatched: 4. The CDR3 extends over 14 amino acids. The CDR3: CASSWTGGLYEQYF. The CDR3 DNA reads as TGTGCCAGCAGCTGGACAGGGGGTTTGTACGAGCAGTACTTC.

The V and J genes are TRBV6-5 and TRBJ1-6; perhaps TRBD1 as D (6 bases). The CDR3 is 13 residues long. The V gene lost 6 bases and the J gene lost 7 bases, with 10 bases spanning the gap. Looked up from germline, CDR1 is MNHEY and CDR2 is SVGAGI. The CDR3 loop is CASRGGLNSPLHF. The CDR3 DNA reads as TGTGCCAGCAGAGGGGGTCTCAATTCACCCCTCCACTTT.

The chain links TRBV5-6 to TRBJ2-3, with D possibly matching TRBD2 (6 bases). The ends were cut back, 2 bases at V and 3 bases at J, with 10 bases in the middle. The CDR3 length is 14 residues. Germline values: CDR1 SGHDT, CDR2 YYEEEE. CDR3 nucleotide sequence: TGTGCCAGCAGCTTTGGCGGGGTGACAGATACGCAGTATTTT. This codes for CASSFGGVTDTQYF.